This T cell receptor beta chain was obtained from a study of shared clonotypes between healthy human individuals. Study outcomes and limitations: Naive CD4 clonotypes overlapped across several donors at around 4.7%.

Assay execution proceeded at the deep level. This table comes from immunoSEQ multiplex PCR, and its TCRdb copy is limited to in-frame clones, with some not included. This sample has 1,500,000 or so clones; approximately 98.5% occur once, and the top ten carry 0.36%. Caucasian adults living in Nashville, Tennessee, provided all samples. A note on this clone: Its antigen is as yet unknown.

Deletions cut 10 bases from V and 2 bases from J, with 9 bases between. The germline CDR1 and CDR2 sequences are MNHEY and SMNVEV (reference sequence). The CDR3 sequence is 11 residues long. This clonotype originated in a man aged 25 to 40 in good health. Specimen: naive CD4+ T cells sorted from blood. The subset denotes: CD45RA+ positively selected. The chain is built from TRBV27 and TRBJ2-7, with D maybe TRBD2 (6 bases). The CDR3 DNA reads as TGTGCCACCGGGACTCCCTACGAGCAGTACTTC. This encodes CATGTPYEQYF.